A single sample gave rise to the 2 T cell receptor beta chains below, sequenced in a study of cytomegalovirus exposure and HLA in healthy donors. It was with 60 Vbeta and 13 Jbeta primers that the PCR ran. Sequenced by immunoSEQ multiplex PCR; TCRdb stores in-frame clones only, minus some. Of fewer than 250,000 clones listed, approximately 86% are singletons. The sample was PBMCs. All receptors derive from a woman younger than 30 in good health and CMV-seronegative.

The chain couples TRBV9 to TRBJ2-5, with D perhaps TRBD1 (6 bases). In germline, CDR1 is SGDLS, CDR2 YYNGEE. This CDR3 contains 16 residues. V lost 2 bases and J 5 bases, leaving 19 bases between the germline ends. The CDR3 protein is CASSVGDRPPTETQYF. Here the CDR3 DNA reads TGTGCCAGCAGCGTGGGAGACAGGCCGCCGACGGAGACCCAGTACTTC.

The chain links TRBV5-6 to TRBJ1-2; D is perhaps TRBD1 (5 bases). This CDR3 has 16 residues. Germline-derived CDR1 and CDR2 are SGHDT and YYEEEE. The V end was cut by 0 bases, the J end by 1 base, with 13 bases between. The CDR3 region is CASSLAAGQGNYGYTF. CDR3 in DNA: TGTGCCAGCAGCTTGGCCGCTGGGCAGGGTAACTATGGCTACACCTTC.